One and the same sample provided the 11 T cell receptor beta chains below, sequenced in a study of blood T cell repertoires in COVID-19 (dated by TCRdb to 2018 to 2021). Library method: the immunoSEQ multiplex PCR assay. As stored in TCRdb, this immuneACCESS dataset retains in-frame rearrangements with V and J assigned. A fraction of the clones does not appear; measured against another copy, unresolved V genes explain less than half of the discrepancy, and the remainder lacks a known reason. Here the sample has 75,000 to 95,000 clones; 55% to 80% occur a single time. Under 30% of the sample lies in the top ten. The sequenced material came from peripheral blood. Every receptor here comes from a woman in her sixties in a cohort sampled during active or convalescent COVID-19.

This sequence joins TRBV6-5 and TRBJ1-2, with a tentative D call TRBD1 (5 bases). Per germline, CDR1 MNHEY and CDR2 SVGAGI. Trimming pared 2 bases from V and 2 bases from J, leaving 12 bases between. The CDR3 runs to 15 residues. As DNA, the CDR3 is TGTGCCAGCAGTTACCTGCCGACAGTAAACTATGGCTACACCTTC. This gives the protein CASSYLPTVNYGYTF.

This rearrangement joins TRBV27 to TRBJ1-4; 7 bases map to TRBD1. V shed 3 bases, J shed 10 bases, and the junction held 14 bases outside the gene matches. The length of the CDR3 is 16 residues. Germline CDR1 is MNHEY and CDR2 is SMNVEV (reference sequence). The CDR3, as DNA: TGTGCCAGCAGTTTTTCCCCCACAGGGGACATAGGAAAACTGTTTTTT. Encoded protein: CASSFSPTGDIGKLFF. Complete variable domain (other parts from reference TRBV27 and TRBJ1-4): EAQVTQNPRYLITVTGKKLTVTCSQNMNHEYMSWYRQDPGLGLRQIYYSMNVEVTDKGDVPEGYKVSRKEKRNFPLILESPSPNQTSLYFCASSFSPTGDIGKLFFGSGTQLSVL.

The gene calls are TRBV5-1 and TRBJ2-3, with TRBD2 identical over 11 bases. V trimming: 4 bases; J trimming: 5 bases; junction bases outside the gene matches: 9. There are 16 residues in the CDR3. Germline V gives CDR1 SGHRS, CDR2 YFSETQ. In nucleotides, the CDR3 is TGCGCCAGCAGCCGGATAGCGGGGGGGCAAGGAGATACGCAGTATTTT. Translated: CASSRIAGGQGDTQYF.

This sequence joins TRBV3-1 (or the pseudogene TRBV3-2) and TRBJ1-1, with D unclear. Trimming took 4 bases from V and 1 from J, leaving 7 bases between them. CDR1 and CDR2 from the germline V gene are LGHDT and YNNKEL (reference sequence). There are 13 residues in the CDR3. CDR3 coding DNA: TGTGCCAGCAGCCCCCCCCGGAACACTGAAGCTTTCTTT. Protein: CASSPPRNTEAFF.

The V gene is TRBV4-1, the J gene TRBJ2-3, with D perhaps matching TRBD2 (6 bases). CDR1 and CDR2 from the germline V gene are MGHRA and YSYEKL. This CDR3 is 15 amino acids long. The V and J ends lost 0 bases and 2 bases respectively, with 9 bases between them. The CDR3 is CASSQEEGPTDTQYF. The CDR3 bases are TGCGCCAGCAGCCAAGAGGAGGGACCCACAGATACGCAGTATTTT.

V usage is TRBV7-9 and J usage is TRBJ2-5, with 7 nucleotides matching TRBD2. Germline V CDR1 and CDR2: SEHNR, FQNEAQ (reference sequence). The CDR3 is 14 residues long. The V segment lost 3 bases and the J segment 2 bases; nucleotides outside the gene matches: 3. The CDR3 sequence is CASSLWGGQETQYF. The CDR3 DNA follows: TGTGCCAGCAGCTTGTGGGGGGGGCAAGAGACCCAGTACTTC.

This chain connects TRBV6-2 or TRBV6-3 to TRBJ2-4, with 7 bases aligning to TRBD2. The CDR3 has 18 residues. Germline loops: CDR1 MNHEY, CDR2 SVGEGT. Unmatched junction bases numbered 13, after V lost 5 bases and J lost 0 bases. The CDR3 sequence: CASSPSLGGLLAKNIQYF. The CDR3, as DNA: TGTGCCAGCAGTCCCTCCCTGGGGGGACTACTAGCCAAAAACATTCAGTACTTC.

The chain employs TRBV6-2 or TRBV6-3 and TRBJ1-5, with D hard to call. Trimming shortened V by 0 bases and J by 2 bases, and 14 bases separated the two germline ends. Per germline, CDR1 MNHEY and CDR2 SVGEGT. The CDR3 extends over 17 amino acids. In DNA, the CDR3 is TGTGCCAGCAGTTACTCGATTAGCCCTTTTGGCAATCAGCCCCAGCATTTT. Protein: CASSYSISPFGNQPQHF.

The V gene is TRBV15, the J gene TRBJ2-1; 8 bases align to TRBD1. V was clipped by 1 base and J by 5 bases; unmatched bases: 13. Germline-derived CDR1 and CDR2 are LNHNV and YYDKDF (reference sequence). This CDR3 is 18 amino acids long. The CDR3 here is CATSRVRFGTGANNEQFF. The CDR3 DNA is TGTGCCACCAGCAGAGTTCGGTTTGGGACAGGAGCAAACAATGAGCAGTTCTTC.

The chain has TRBV20-1 and TRBJ2-2, with D possibly matching TRBD1 (5 bases). Trimming took off 3 bases at V and 3 bases at J, with 11 bases between the two ends. The CDR3 has 14 amino acids. From germline, CDR1 is DFQATT and CDR2 SNEGSKA (reference sequence). CDR3 nucleotide sequence: TGCAGTGCTAGTCGTGGGGCGGACACCGGGGAGCTGTTTTTT. It specifies CSASRGADTGELFF.

The table lists this clone with many counts. The chain carries TRBV5-1 and TRBJ2-5, with 7 bases that match TRBD2. Germline V gene sequence: CDR1 SGHRS, CDR2 YFSETQ. V was clipped by 0 bases and J by 2 bases; unmatched bases: 7. CDR3 length: 16 residues. CDR3 in DNA: TGCGCCAGCAGCTTGGTAGGTAGCGGGCCTCAAGAGACCCAGTACTTC. Translated, it gives CASSLVGSGPQETQYF.